The clone carrying this TCR beta chain was found many times. Antigen: not known. J was trimmed by 1 base and V by 6 bases; bases with no gene match: 5. The CDR3 consists of 14 residues. CDR1 is LGHDT and CDR2 is YNNKEL in the germline V gene (reference sequence). This sample is part of a study of T cells in Graves' hyperthyroidism and ophthalmopathy. About the study: Peripheral blood collection took place at initial diagnosis, before any treatment. Overall study findings and caveats: Ophthalmopathy and stable hyperthyroidism were told apart by a 13 V-J model. The model foresaw ophthalmopathy a median 6.5 months prior to onset.

Amplification of TCR beta CDR3 regions was performed using RNA transcripts as template. The primer set for the first-round RT-PCR of the TCR CDR3 was HTBI. TCRdb analysed the multiplex PCR reads with MiXCR anew, one entry per CDR3 protein. The sample lists roughly 420,000 distinct CDR3 sequences, 15% to 18% occurring once. The sample comprised blood. This clonotype was sampled from a woman aged 18 to 35 with Graves' hyperthyroidism. This chain uses TRBV3-1 with TRBJ1-1; 7 bases align to TRBD1. CDR3 in amino acids: CASSQPGGNTEAFF. DNA for the CDR3: TGTGCCAGCAGTCAGCCAGGGGGGAACACTGAAGCTTTCTTT.